These 6 T cell receptor beta chains came from one sample sequenced in a study of blood T cell repertoires in COVID-19 (dated by TCRdb to about 2020). Libraries were made using the immunoSEQ multiplex PCR assay. Not all clones reach the TCRdb copy of this immuneACCESS table, which keeps in-frame sequences only. Checked studies attribute under half of the gap to unresolved V genes and leave the rest unexplained. This sample is represented by about 230,000 clones; approximately 83% of them were singletons. The ten largest make up around 7% of the sample. Sequencing was done on a sample of peripheral blood. The receptors come from a woman in her forties or fifties with acute or convalescent COVID-19.

V and J are TRBV19 and TRBJ2-1; 11 nucleotides align to TRBD2. From germline, CDR1 is LNHDA and CDR2 SQIVND (reference sequence). With V trimmed by 4 bases and J by 16 bases, 9 bases remained unmatched. The CDR3 totals 13 residues. The CDR3 protein is CASSTALAGVEFF. The CDR3 DNA reads as TGTGCCAGTAGTACGGCACTAGCGGGAGTGGAATTCTTC.

The chain employs TRBV3-1 (or the pseudogene TRBV3-2) and TRBJ2-5, with 8 bases that match TRBD1. With V trimmed by 5 bases and J by 5 bases, 4 bases remained unmatched. The CDR3 has 13 residues. Germline loops: CDR1 LGHDT, CDR2 YNNKEL (reference sequence). CDR3 nucleotide sequence: TGTGCCAGCAGCTACAGGGGGGCGGAGACCCAGTACTTC. The encoded protein is CASSYRGAETQYF.

This chain joins TRBV5-4 and TRBJ2-7; the match to TRBD2 covers 7 bases. Germline CDR1 reads SGHNT; CDR2 reads YYREEE (reference sequence). Trimming at V came to 4 bases and at J to 1 base, leaving 5 bases not matched to a gene. This CDR3 is built from 14 residues. The CDR3 loop is CASSKRGVSYEQYF. The CDR3 nucleotides read TGTGCCAGCAGCAAACGGGGGGTTTCCTACGAGCAGTACTTC.

The chain employs TRBV19 and TRBJ2-5; a possible D gene is TRBD2 (6 bases). Trimming removed 7 bases from V and 3 bases from J, with 12 bases in between. The CDR3 totals 13 residues. Germline CDR1 and CDR2: LNHDA and SQIVND (reference sequence). Written as DNA, the CDR3 is TGTGCCAGTAAACGGGACTCGGAAGAGACCCAGTACTTC. Residues: CASKRDSEETQYF.

The CDR3 sequence is CASSRQILNTEAFF. The CDR3 region has the DNA TGTGCCAGCAGCAGACAGATCTTGAACACTGAAGCTTTCTTT. The rearrangement uses TRBV7-2 and TRBJ1-1; a possible D gene is TRBD1 (5 bases). From germline, CDR1 is SGHTA and CDR2 FQGNSA. The CDR3 spans 14 residues. V was shortened by 5 bases and J by 0 bases, with 10 bases between the two germline ends.

In nucleotides, the CDR3 is TGCGCCAGCAGCTTGGGGGCAGGGGGCGAATTCACTGAAGCTTTCTTT. This translates into CASSLGAGGEFTEAFF. The genes are TRBV5-1 and TRBJ1-1; 8 bases agree with TRBD1. The CDR3 length is 16 residues. Germline V CDR1 and CDR2: SGHRS, YFSETQ. J was trimmed by 4 bases and V by 0 bases; bases with no gene match: 8.